The 5 T cell receptor beta chains in this list originate from one sample, sequenced in a study of cytomegalovirus exposure and HLA in healthy donors. PCR primers comprised 60 Vbeta and 13 Jbeta primers. The data were produced by immunoSEQ multiplex PCR, yet TCRdb's version contains in-frame clones alone and is incomplete. The profile shows over 150,000 clones, about 80% of them singletons. Sequencing was carried out using PBMCs. Receptor source: a man between 25 and 39 years old in good health and CMV-seronegative.

The chain combines TRBV30 with TRBJ1-1, with 7 bases matching TRBD1. The CDR3 has 15 amino acids. V dropped 0 bases and J dropped 8; count of bases not matched to a gene: 12. Germline V CDR1 and CDR2: GTSNPN, SVGIG (reference sequence). In nucleotides, the CDR3 is TGTGCCTGGAGTGTTCTTCGTCGGACAGGCCCAGAAGCTTTCTTT. Translating it yields CAWSVLRRTGPEAFF.

This sequence joins TRBV7-9 and TRBJ2-5; TRBD2 agrees at 10 bases. The CDR3 has 16 residues. Unmatched junction bases numbered 9, after V lost 3 bases and J lost 5 bases. CDR1 and CDR2 (germline): SEHNR, FQNEAQ (reference sequence). The CDR3 region has the DNA TGTGCCAGCAGCTTCGGTAGCGGGGGGAATAGGGAGACCCAGTACTTC. Protein sequence: CASSFGSGGNRETQYF.

The count of this clone is one. V and J are TRBV5-4 and TRBJ2-5; possibly TRBD2 for D (5 bases). This CDR3 has 14 amino acids. Germline V gives CDR1 SGHNT, CDR2 YYREEE (reference sequence). V lost 3 bases, J lost 4 bases, and 13 bases lay in between. CDR3 residues: CASSSATRVETQYF. As DNA, the CDR3 is TGTGCCAGCAGCTCCGCCACTAGAGTAGAGACCCAGTACTTC.

The chain is built from TRBV28 and TRBJ2-6, with D tentatively TRBD1 (6 bases). The CDR3 is made up of 16 amino acids. Trimming removed 5 bases from V and 1 base from J, with 12 bases in between. CDR1 is MDHEN and CDR2 is SYDVKM in the germline V gene. The CDR3 loop is CASSPDSLSGANVLTF. CDR3 nucleotide sequence: TGTGCCAGCAGTCCGGACAGTCTATCTGGGGCCAACGTCCTGACTTTC.

A few counts support this clone. The J gene is TRBJ2-3, the V gene TRBV2; 8 positions agree with TRBD2. The CDR3 has 15 residues. Losses at the gene ends were 2 bases for V and 6 bases for J; bases not matched to a gene: 7. Germline CDR1 is SNHLY and CDR2 is FYNNEI. The CDR3 DNA reads TGTGCCAGCAGTGAATCGGGGGGGGCCGTTGATACGCAGTATTTT. This sequence encodes CASSESGGAVDTQYF.